This T cell receptor beta chain was documented in a study of naive and memory T cell subsets. Study outcomes and limitations: A few larger clonotypes appeared in naive repertoires, especially CD8, possibly memory cells re-expressing CD45RA. Over 95% of naive TCR sequences appeared only once after error correction, unlike memory subsets. The power law exponent of TCR abundance differed between naive and memory cells.

There are 15 residues in the CDR3. The V and J ends lost 10 bases and 3 bases, in that order; junction bases with no gene match: 8. Per the germline V gene, CDR1 is MNHEY and CDR2 is SVGAGI. Alpha and beta libraries were amplified separately from the second PCR onward. This clonotype was seen ten or more times. Its cognate antigen is unknown. An equimolar mix of two oligonucleotides served as the beta constant-region primer for TRBC1 and TRBC2. Four rounds of PCR amplified the ligated cDNA using nested alpha and beta constant-region primers plus SP2. An oligonucleotide with the SP2 primer and a 12-nucleotide UMI was ligated to the cDNA 3' end. Via MiXCR, TCRdb re-called the UMI-ligation and nested PCR reads, giving one row per CDR3 protein. The top ten hold 0.11% of the sample, which has 120,000 to 150,000 distinct CDR3 sequences, over 20% seen once.

The J gene is TRBJ2-7, the V gene TRBV6-5; the match to TRBD2 covers 14 bases. The sample was naive CD4+ T cells from blood. This clonotype was obtained from a human donor in good health. CDR3 amino acids: CATQGLAGVYYEQYF. DNA for the CDR3: TGTGCCACCCAGGGACTAGCGGGAGTGTACTACGAGCAGTACTTC.